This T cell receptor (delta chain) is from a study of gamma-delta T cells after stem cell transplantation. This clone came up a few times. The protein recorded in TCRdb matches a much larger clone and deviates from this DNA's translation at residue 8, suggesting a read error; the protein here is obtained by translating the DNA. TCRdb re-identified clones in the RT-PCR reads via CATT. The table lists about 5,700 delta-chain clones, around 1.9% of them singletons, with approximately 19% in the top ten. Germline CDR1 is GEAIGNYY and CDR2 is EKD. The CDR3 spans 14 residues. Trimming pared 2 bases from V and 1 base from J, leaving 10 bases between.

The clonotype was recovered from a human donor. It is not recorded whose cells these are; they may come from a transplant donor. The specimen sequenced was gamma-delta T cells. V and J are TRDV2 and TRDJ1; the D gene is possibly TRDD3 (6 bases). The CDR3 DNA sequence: TGTGCCTGTGACATCTGGGGATCCACCGATAAACTCATCTTT. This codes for CACDIWGSTDKLIF.